Sequencing of this TCR beta chain was carried out in a study of T cell responses to AZD1222 COVID-19 vaccine. General observations from the study: There were mostly white British donors and more females than males, and clonal diversity was possibly underestimated.

Points on this clone: Its antigen remains unknown.

Repertoires were generated with immunoSEQ multiplex PCR, while TCRdb's copy carries only in-frame clones and drops some. The top ten hold about 3.4% of the sample, which has some 150,000 clones, 90% seen once. Between the trimmed V and J ends, which lost 6 bases and 5 bases, there was a span of 14 bases. The CDR3 runs 13 residues. Per the germline V gene, CDR1 is SQVTM and CDR2 is ANQGSEA. The chain has TRBV29-1 and TRBJ1-5; D gene uncertain. This specimen was peripheral blood, taken on day 0 of AZD1222 vaccination. This receptor was identified in an adult in good health. Written as DNA, the CDR3 is TGCAGCGTCTGTGGATCGGAGGATCAGCCCCAGCATTTT. Translating gives CSVCGSEDQPQHF.